Listed below are T cell receptor beta chains from one sample, sequenced in a study of OX40 agonist ivuxolimab in advanced cancers. TCRdb keeps only in-frame clones here, not all; method: immunoSEQ multiplex PCR. Altogether about 57,000 clones are present, 87% being singletons, with the ten largest covering 0.37%. Sequencing was performed on CD4+ or CD8+ T cells sorted from blood, taken in a trial of the OX40 agonist ivuxolimab. These receptor sequences come from an adult with an advanced solid tumor such as melanoma, head and neck, liver or kidney cancer. Both conserved end residues are trimmed from each CDR3. The order of the fields is V gene, J gene, CDR3 protein.

>TRBV28|TRBJ2-1
ASSLGPYNEQF
>TRBV30|TRBJ1-3
ATSPGGNTIY
>TRBV19|TRBJ2-6
ASRDRVRGANVLT
>TRBV19|TRBJ1-5
ASRGTGEGLSQH
>TRBV6-5|TRBJ1-1
ASSYSGQGNTEAF
>TRBV29-1|TRBJ2-3
SVEARGTDTQY
>TRBV10-1|TRBJ1-2
ASSEQINYGYT
>TRBV6-1|TRBJ1-6
ASSPSEGYNSPLH
>TRBV15|TRBJ2-1
ATSREGGEQF
>TRBV6-1|TRBJ1-2
ASSGVRGSNYGYT
>TRBV28|TRBJ1-6
ASSMTGYSPLH
>TRBV5-4|TRBJ1-1
ASSFGEDTEAF
>TRBV15|TRBJ1-3
ATRRGTGDFFLGNTIY
>TRBV7-9|TRBJ1-3
ATGSSGNTIY
>TRBV4-3|TRBJ1-2
ASSHSGKGDYGYT
>TRBV7-3|TRBJ2-2
ASSLSMLAGAAGELF
>TRBV15|TRBJ1-2
ATSGGYGYT
>TRBV18|TRBJ1-1
ASSPVGFMNTEAF
>TRBV28|TRBJ2-3
ASKIGVSTDTQY
>TRBV5-6|TRBJ2-7
ASSIRGSGLEQY
>TRBV19|TRBJ2-1
ASSVRGNEQF
>TRBV5-4|TRBJ2-5
ASSLELAETQY
>TRBV5-5|TRBJ2-5
ASSRGVLKETQY
>TRBV7-2|TRBJ2-3
ASGSRGADTQY
>TRBV19|TRBJ1-1
ASSIVRVRVTEAF
>TRBV2|TRBJ1-5
ASSESSGRQPQH
>TRBV6-5|TRBJ2-7
ASSYWDRAYEQY
>TRBV7-2|TRBJ2-3
ASSLGGAGRDTQY
>TRBV18|TRBJ2-5
ASSPPSGAWETQY
>TRBV19|TRBJ2-6
ASTPRDPGANVLT
>TRBV4-1|TRBJ1-1
ASSQAGHDLNTEAF
>TRBV6-5|TRBJ1-5
ASSTPGEGNQPQH
>TRBV5-1|TRBJ1-1
ASSGGTGGSTEAF
>TRBV5-1|TRBJ2-2
ASSLERAALYTGELF
>TRBV28|TRBJ1-4
ASSPYPVAGKKVAEKLF
>TRBV14|TRBJ2-3
ASSRAGTDTQY
>TRBV9|TRBJ2-3
ASSVGLGEPSTDTQY
>TRBV10-2|TRBJ2-1
ASSSGRGLQNEQF
>TRBV6-5|TRBJ1-5
ASTARGRNQPQH
>TRBV19|TRBJ2-7
ASSIRTGSYEQY
>TRBV18|TRBJ2-5
ASSPSREETQY
>TRBV27|TRBJ2-7
ASSPYGGRNEQY
>TRBV6-5|TRBJ2-7
ASRLGFYEQY
>TRBV5-1|TRBJ2-5
ASSPTGVETQY
>TRBV7-9|TRBJ2-7
ASSLTGGQDEQY
>TRBV5-5|TRBJ1-1
ASSLGDSLNTEAF
>TRBV7-3|TRBJ1-6
ASSRQGDSPLH
>TRBV5-5|TRBJ2-2
ASSKDRGTSSLGELF
>TRBV6-6|TRBJ1-1
ASKTGVNTEAF
>TRBV28|TRBJ1-1
ASTRYRVEAF
>TRBV29-1|TRBJ2-2
SVGTGELF
>TRBV19|TRBJ1-2
ASRTRQGGDYGYT
>TRBV4-1|TRBJ2-7
ASSPGTGNGQY